Below are 13 T cell receptor beta chains sequenced from a single sample in a study of blood T cells in healthy people across ages. A second PCR, run for roughly 7 to 12 cycles, used a sample-barcoded 5' primer plus a J-beta primer mix. A single record per CDR3 protein comes from TCRdb applying MiXCR to the 5' RACE reads. Among about 290,000 distinct CDR3 sequences listed, 25% to 30% were seen once. The material sequenced was blood. These TCRs come from a woman aged 70-85 years in good health.

The gene calls are TRBV11-2 and TRBJ2-1; TRBD2 matches at 10 bases. This CDR3 contains 17 residues. J lost 2 bases, V lost 3 bases, and 7 bases had no gene match. Germline CDR1 SGHAT, CDR2 FQNNGV. The CDR3 DNA is TGTGCCAGCAGCTTGGCCTCTAGCGGGAGTACCTACAATGAGCAGTTCTTC. Residues: CASSLASSGSTYNEQFF.

This clonotype has just a few counts. The rearrangement joins TRBV20-1 to TRBJ2-5, with 12 bases lining up with TRBD2. The CDR3 covers 17 residues. Trimming at V came to 5 bases and at J to 7 bases, leaving 17 bases not matched to a gene. Germline CDR1 reads DFQATT; CDR2 reads SNEGSKA (reference sequence). The CDR3 region is CSALNEGRLAGVGTQYF. CDR3 nucleotides: TGCAGTGCTCTTAATGAGGGAAGACTAGCGGGAGTAGGGACCCAGTACTTC.

J is TRBJ2-1 and V is TRBV5-1; unclear D gene. The ends were cut back, 5 bases at V and 0 bases at J, with 12 bases in the middle. The CDR3 loop spans 15 amino acids. Per germline, CDR1 SGHRS and CDR2 YFSETQ. This CDR3 reads CASRASAGSYNEQFF. In DNA form, the CDR3 reads TGCGCCAGCAGGGCCAGCGCTGGCTCCTACAATGAGCAGTTCTTC.

The rearrangement links TRBV20-1 to TRBJ1-4; possible D gene TRBD1, 5 bases. Germline CDR1 DFQATT, CDR2 SNEGSKA (reference sequence). CDR3 length: 14 residues. Trimming removed 2 bases at V and 10 bases at J, with 17 bases between. CDR3 sequence (DNA): TGCAGTGCTAGACCCGGCCCCGGCGGGGGAAAACTGTTTTTT. Translation: CSARPGPGGGKLFF.

This clonotype was recorded a few times. The chain employs TRBV20-1 and TRBJ2-7; D unclear. CDR3 length: 15 amino acids. The ends were cut back, 0 bases at V and 1 base at J, with 13 bases in the middle. Per germline, CDR1 DFQATT and CDR2 SNEGSKA (reference sequence). The CDR3: CSARDMSVGSYEQYF. CDR3 in DNA: TGCAGTGCTAGAGATATGTCAGTCGGGTCCTACGAGCAGTACTTC.

This clonotype was seen more than once but under ten times. A much more abundant neighbour one base away suggests this may be a read error. This chain joins TRBV6-1 and TRBJ1-3; D is unresolved. CDR1 is MNHNS, CDR2 SASEGT, per germline. Trimming took off 10 bases at V and 0 bases at J, with 22 bases between the two ends. The CDR3 spans 17 residues. DNA for the CDR3: TGTGCCAACAGAAAAAGGGCAGAGCCGGTCTCTGGAAACACCATATATTTT. This translates into CANRKRAEPVSGNTIYF.

The table lists this clonotype with a few counts. V is TRBV28 and J is TRBJ1-2; D gene uncertain. V was shortened by 7 bases and J by 4 bases, with 16 bases between the two germline ends. CDR3 length equals 14 residues. The germline gives CDR1 MDHEN, CDR2 SYDVKM. CDR3 DNA: TGTGCCAGCACGGCGGGTGGTTTGACCTATGGCTACACCTTC. Protein sequence: CASTAGGLTYGYTF.

This clonotype was seen a handful of times. The CDR3 does not close with the conserved phenylalanine or tryptophan, likely indicating a read error. The chain carries TRBV18 and TRBJ2-5; no firm D call. This CDR3 has 12 residues. Trimming took off 6 bases at V and 5 bases at J, with 10 bases between the two ends. In germline, CDR1 is KGHSH, CDR2 LQKENI. CDR3 in amino acids: CASSAASETQYL. The CDR3 bases are TGTGCCAGCTCGGCGGCTTCCGAGACCCAGTACCTC.

This clonotype was detected only a few times. The J gene is TRBJ1-5, the V gene TRBV20-1; 8 bases are a match to TRBD1. Germline V gene data show CDR1 as DFQATT and CDR2 as SNEGSKA (reference sequence). The V gene end was trimmed by 1 base and the J gene end by 7 bases; junction bases not matched to a gene: 12. The CDR3 is made up of 16 amino acids. The CDR3: CSARGGKGQGGQPQHF. Here the CDR3 DNA reads TGCAGTGCTAGAGGGGGTAAAGGACAGGGTGGACAGCCCCAGCATTTT.

The chain employs TRBV20-1 and TRBJ1-1; D remains unclear. Trimming left V 5 bases short and J 1 base short, with 11 bases between. This CDR3 has 13 amino acids. The germline gives CDR1 DFQATT, CDR2 SNEGSKA (reference sequence). CDR3: CSAPDIANTEAFF. The DNA for the CDR3 is TGCAGTGCTCCTGACATAGCGAACACTGAAGCTTTCTTT.

This clonotype was observed a handful of times. This sequence joins TRBV11-1 and TRBJ2-7; unclear D gene. Germline V CDR1 and CDR2: SGHAT, FQDESV (reference sequence). This CDR3 contains 20 residues. Trimming stripped 4 bases from V and 6 bases from J, with 34 bases between. The CDR3 nucleotides are TGTGCCAGCAGCTCCACTGGCCGCGCCCCAGCACCGCTTTCTCGCTTCGAGCAGTACTTC. Encoded protein: CASSSTGRAPAPLSRFEQYF. The full variable domain, completed using reference TRBV11-1 and TRBJ2-7, is EAEVAQSPRYKITEKSQAVAFWCDPISGHATLYWYRQILGQGPELLVQFQDESVVDDSQLPKDRFSAERLKGVDSTLKIQPAELGDSAMYLCASSSTGRAPAPLSRFEQYFGPGTRLTVT.

Turning to this clonotype: The junction and the germline gene differ at one end; a read error may be behind it. The chain couples TRBV7-2 to TRBJ2-7; either TRBD1 or TRBD2 may fit D (6 bases each). The germline gives CDR1 SGHTA, CDR2 FQGNSA. The CDR3 has 14 residues. The CDR3 DNA sequence: TGTGCTAGCAGCTTAGGGGGGTCCCAATGCGAGCAGTACTTC. It codes for CASSLGGSQCEQYF.

This clonotype was detected a few times. The chain uses TRBV28 and TRBJ2-7; TRBD2 matches 11 bases. CDR1 and CDR2 from the germline V gene are MDHEN and SYDVKM. Trimming cost V 5 bases and J 4 bases; bases outside gene matches: 4. The CDR3 is 14 amino acids. The DNA for the CDR3 is TGTGCCAGCAGTGGGGGACTAGCGGCTTACGAGCAGTACTTC. This codes for CASSGGLAAYEQYF.